This entry lists 2 T cell receptor beta chains sequenced from one sample in a study of T cell changes during pregnancy in multiple sclerosis. Measured with immunoSEQ multiplex PCR; TCRdb has only the in-frame clones, and not every one. The sample lists about 38,000 clones, 80% to 95% occurring once. Specimen: CD4+ T cells from peripheral blood mononuclear cells, collected after pregnancy. The receptors stem from a female donor in good health, enrolled as a control in a pregnancy study.

V is TRBV30 and J is TRBJ2-7; no reliable D call. Germline values: CDR1 GTSNPN, CDR2 SVGIG (reference sequence). CDR3 length: 12 residues. The CDR3 nucleotides are TGTGCTTCAGCCCGCGGATCCTACGAGCAGTACTTC. Translation: CASARGSYEQYF.

The chain joins TRBV9 to TRBJ2-3; 10 nucleotides match TRBD2. The V gene end was trimmed by 0 bases and the J gene end by 5 bases; junction bases not matched to a gene: 9. This CDR3 is built from 17 residues. Germline V gene sequence: CDR1 SGDLS, CDR2 YYNGEE. Here the CDR3 DNA reads TGTGCCAGCAGCGTAGACCCTAGCGGGGGTACGGTAGATACGCAGTATTTT. Its protein product is CASSVDPSGGTVDTQYF.